This paragraph covers one TCR beta chain sequence. The antigen is undetermined. Vbeta (60) and Jbeta (13) primers were used in the PCR. Data came from immunoSEQ multiplex PCR; TCRdb stores just in-frame clones and leaves some out. The sample's table shows 150,000 to 200,000 clones. This sample is drawn from a study of cytomegalovirus exposure and HLA in healthy donors. The study's findings and limits: Later analysis suggested most CMV-associated TCR beta chains were HLA-restricted.

The germline V gene has CDR1 MDHEN and CDR2 SYDVKM. CDR3 size: 14 residues. The V and J ends lost 6 bases and 5 bases, in that order; junction bases with no gene match: 6. The sequencing sample was made of PBMCs. The V call is TRBV28, the J call TRBJ2-5, with 10 bases fitting TRBD1. This TCR came from a man younger than 40 in good health and CMV-seronegative. CDR3 protein: CASRSTGGSETQYF. The CDR3 nucleotides read TGTGCCAGCAGATCGACAGGGGGCTCGGAGACCCAGTACTTC.